One T cell receptor beta chain is described in this entry. TCRdb's copy holds only in-frame clones and misses some; the assay was immunoSEQ multiplex PCR. The data show roughly 48,000 clones, with about 83% seen just once and more than 0.9% held by the top ten. The data derive from a study of OX40 agonist ivuxolimab in advanced cancers. Study information: Patients were roughly 81% male with ages roughly 20 to 80, mean about 54. Earlier anti-PD-1, anti-PD-L1 or anti-CTLA-4 therapy was permitted; around 40% had received some.

The CDR3 is 16 residues long. Deletions cut 1 base from V and 0 bases from J, with 13 bases between. Germline CDR1 SGHDT, CDR2 YYEEEE. The clonotype comes from an adult with an advanced solid tumor such as melanoma, head and neck, liver or kidney cancer. The source was CD4+ or CD8+ T cells sorted from blood, collected in a trial of the OX40 agonist ivuxolimab. V gene TRBV5-6 combines with J gene TRBJ1-1, with a weak D call TRBD1 (6 bases). This CDR3 is CASSLFGGRLNTEAFF. The CDR3 nucleotides are TGTGCCAGCAGCTTGTTTGGGGGGCGCCTGAACACTGAAGCTTTCTTT. Full variable domain (missing parts from reference TRBV5-6 and TRBJ1-1): DAGVTQSPTHLIKTRGQQVTLRCSPKSGHDTVSWYQQALGQGPQFIFQYYEEEERQRGNFPDRFSGHQFPNYSSELNVNALLLGDSALYLCASSLFGGRLNTEAFFGQGTRLTVV.